What follows is one T cell receptor beta chain and its context. Its antigen is still unknown. This record comes from a study of a mutant IDH1 vaccine in newly diagnosed glioma. The data were produced by immunoSEQ multiplex PCR, yet TCRdb's version contains in-frame clones alone and is incomplete. The table has about 33,000 clones, 80% seen once. Trimming cost V 3 bases and J 8 bases, with 19 bases left between them. The CDR3 runs 15 residues. The germline V gene has CDR1 MRHNA and CDR2 SNTAGT. Indicated time point: week 35, safety follow-up. The study gave 300 ug of mutant IDH1 20-mer peptide per vaccine dose, with topical imiquimod.

The chain uses TRBV6-4 and TRBJ1-2, with TRBD1 as a possible D gene (5 bases). The sequence came from a man in his forties or fifties with glioma. Some clones in this sample may be carry-over from other donors' samples. The input for sequencing was PBMCs, taken from a glioma patient whose treatment included an IDH1 peptide vaccine. The CDR3 reads CASSENPGNPGGYTF. CDR3 sequence (DNA): TGTGCCAGCAGTGAGAACCCCGGAAACCCAGGGGGCTACACCTTC.